The present T cell receptor (beta chain) was sequenced within a study of blood T cells in healthy people across ages. Notes on the study in general: A strong correlation was seen between TCR beta diversity and naive T cell percentage. As age increased, TCR beta diversity per million T cells fell in a roughly linear fashion.

Russia was home to the donors, healthy Caucasian individuals aged roughly 6 to 90. A sample-barcoded 5' primer and a J-beta primer mix were used in a second PCR of about 7 to 12 cycles. CDR3-containing paired-end reads numbered at least 2.5 million in each sample. TCRdb re-analysed the 5' RACE reads in MiXCR, keeping a single row per CDR3 protein. The data show hundreds of thousands of distinct CDR3 sequences, 40% to 65% seen once. Comments on this clonotype: Its antigen is unidentified.

Sequenced input: blood. This TCR derives from an elderly woman in good health.

The CDR3 spells CASSETEAGELFF. For the CDR3, the DNA is TGTGCCAGCAGTGAGACGGAGGCCGGGGAGCTGTTTTTT. The chain uses TRBV6-1 and TRBJ2-2; a possible D gene is TRBD2 (5 bases). The ends were cut back, 3 bases at V and 6 bases at J, with 8 bases in the middle. This CDR3 is 13 amino acids long. Germline CDR1 MNHNS, CDR2 SASEGT.